The 20 T cell receptor beta chains below were found in one sample sequenced in a study of T cells in Graves' hyperthyroidism and ophthalmopathy. RNA transcripts were the template for amplifying TCR beta CDR3 regions. HTBI primers were the set used in a first-round RT-PCR of the TCR CDR3. TCRdb fed the multiplex PCR reads into MiXCR, producing one record per CDR3 protein. The top ten clones hold about 7.2% of a sample with approximately 640,000 distinct CDR3 sequences, 45% of them seen once. The sample was peripheral blood or thyroid tissue (not recorded which). The source of these receptors is an adult man with Graves' disease, either hyperthyroidism or ophthalmopathy (not recorded which).

The J gene is TRBJ1-3, the V gene TRBV7-9; D not resolved. Germline lookup yields CDR1 SEHNR and CDR2 FQNEAQ (reference sequence). There are 15 residues in the CDR3. Trimming removed 3 bases at V and 0 bases at J, with 9 bases between. CDR3: CASSFRAASGNTIYF. The CDR3 nucleotides read TGTGCCAGCAGCTTCCGGGCCGCCTCTGGAAACACCATATATTTT.

The chain joins TRBV7-9 to TRBJ2-2, with 12 positions matching TRBD2. Germline values: CDR1 SEHNR, CDR2 FQNEAQ (reference sequence). The CDR3 length is 15 residues. J was trimmed by 6 bases and V by 5 bases; bases with no gene match: 4. Here the CDR3 DNA reads TGTGCCAGCAGCCGGACTAGCGGGATTCCCGGGGAGCTGTTTTTT. Protein: CASSRTSGIPGELFF.

The CDR3 DNA sequence: TGTGCCAGCAGTTTATCGAGTGGGGCCTACCCCTACGAGCAGTACTTC. It translates to CASSLSSGAYPYEQYF. The rearrangement uses TRBV13 and TRBJ2-7; D perhaps matches TRBD1 (5 bases). CDR1 and CDR2 (germline): PRHDT, FYEKMQ (reference sequence). V lost 6 bases and J lost 2, with 20 bases in between. The CDR3 has 16 amino acids.

J is TRBJ1-2 and V is TRBV29-1; tentative D call: TRBD1 (5 bases). This CDR3 spans 12 amino acids. Trimming took off 8 bases at V and 6 bases at J, with 16 bases between the two ends. In germline, CDR1 is SQVTM, CDR2 ANQGSEA. The chain's CDR3 is CSSAQGTDGYTF. As DNA, the CDR3 is TGCAGCAGTGCCCAGGGTACGGATGGCTACACCTTC.

A remark on this clonotype: The conserved closing phenylalanine or tryptophan is absent in this CDR3, likely reflecting a read error. This rearrangement joins TRBV20-1 to TRBJ1-1, with D hard to call. The CDR3 runs 14 residues. The germline CDR1 and CDR2 sequences are DFQATT and SNEGSKA (reference sequence). Trimming removed 0 bases from V and 1 base from J, with 9 bases in between. The CDR3 sequence: CSARDLKGNTEAFL. CDR3 DNA: TGCAGTGCTAGAGATTTGAAGGGGAACACTGAAGCTTTCCTT.

This clonotype was seen a handful of times. The V gene is TRBV20-1, the J gene TRBJ1-1; D gene unclear. This CDR3 spans 12 amino acids. The V gene lost 4 bases and the J gene lost 2 bases, with 8 bases spanning the gap. The V gene's germline CDR1 is DFQATT and CDR2 SNEGSKA (reference sequence). The CDR3 DNA reads as TGCAGTGCTAACGAGGGAAACACTGAAGCTTTCTTT. Translation: CSANEGNTEAFF.

The rearrangement joins TRBV10-3 to TRBJ2-2; no clear D gene. Germline V gene lookup returns CDR1 ENHRY and CDR2 SYGVKD. The CDR3 totals 12 residues. Here the CDR3 reads CAASGNTGELFF. CDR3 bases: TGTGCTGCGTCAGGGAACACCGGGGAGCTGTTTTTT.

CDR3 DNA sequence: TGTGCCAGCAGCTTAGTTAAGCAGAGTCCCTGGAACACTGAAGCTTTCTTT. Residues: CASSLVKQSPWNTEAFF. V usage is TRBV7-9 and J usage is TRBJ1-1; D is undetermined. CDR1 SEHNR and CDR2 FQNEAQ come from the germline V gene (reference sequence). Trimming left V 1 base short and J 1 base short, with 16 bases between. CDR3 length: 17 amino acids.

The J gene is TRBJ1-2, the V gene TRBV24-1; D possibly corresponds to TRBD1 (6 bases). The V gene lost 4 bases and the J gene lost 6 bases, with 11 bases spanning the gap. The CDR3 sequence is 13 residues long. Germline CDR1 KGHDR, CDR2 SFDVKD. CDR3: CATSDTGTNGYTF. In nucleotides, the CDR3 is TGTGCCACCAGTGACACCGGGACAAATGGCTACACCTTC.

This clonotype was recorded only once. This may be a read error: a much more frequent sequence differs by one nucleotide. The chain joins TRBV24-1 to TRBJ1-4; TRBD1 aligns across 9 bases. This CDR3 has 16 residues. CDR1 is KGHDR, CDR2 SFDVKD, per germline. CDR3 bases: TGTGCCAGCAGTGATGCGGCCGGGACAGGGTCAGAAAAACTGTTTTTT. It translates to CASSDAAGTGSEKLFF.

Worth noting for this clonotype: Mismatch with germline at one junction end may stem from a read error. The chain joins TRBV5-6 to TRBJ2-7, with a weak D call TRBD1 (5 bases). CDR1 is SGHDT and CDR2 is YYEEEE in the germline V gene. This CDR3 is built from 13 residues. DNA for the CDR3: TGTGCCGGCAGTCACAGGAGCTCCTACGAGCAGTACTTC. Translated, it gives CAGSHRSSYEQYF.

This clonotype came up a few times. This chain connects TRBV9 to TRBJ1-2; D ambiguous. Per the germline V gene, CDR1 is SGDLS and CDR2 is YYNGEE. Trimming pared 0 bases from V and 3 bases from J, leaving 6 bases between. The CDR3 consists of 13 residues. This CDR3 reads CASSVAPDYGYTF. In DNA, the CDR3 is TGTGCCAGCAGCGTAGCGCCAGACTATGGCTACACCTTC.

The gene calls are TRBV7-9 and TRBJ2-7, with a tentative D call TRBD2 (5 bases). Trimming left V 6 bases short and J 0 bases short, with 12 bases between. The CDR3 is 14 residues long. Germline CDR1 and CDR2: SEHNR and FQNEAQ (reference sequence). The CDR3 loop reads CASRAPGNSYEQYF. CDR3 coding DNA: TGTGCCAGCAGGGCGCCGGGAAACTCCTACGAGCAGTACTTC.

The chain uses TRBV12-3 or TRBV12-4 and TRBJ1-1; unclear D gene. Trimming cost V 0 bases and J 5 bases, with 16 bases left between them. This CDR3 is built from 16 residues. The CDR3 coding sequence is TGTGCCAGCAGTTTAGCCGGGCCATTTTTAGGGACTGAAGCTTTCTTT. Residues: CASSLAGPFLGTEAFF.

Concerning this clonotype: This may arise from a read error, as a much more abundant clone is one base away. V gene TRBV29-1 combines with J gene TRBJ1-2; 7 bases align to TRBD1. The CDR3 has 13 residues. In germline, CDR1 is SQVTM, CDR2 ANQGSEA. The CDR3 is CNVRDSRNYGYTF. In DNA, the CDR3 is TGCAACGTACGGGACAGTCGTAACTATGGCTACACCTTC.

This clonotype appeared many times. This chain uses TRBV7-9 with TRBJ1-2, with a tentative D call TRBD1 (6 bases). This CDR3 contains 15 residues. Germline V gene sequence: CDR1 SEHNR, CDR2 FQNEAQ (reference sequence). The V gene lost 1 base and the J gene lost 4 bases, with 13 bases spanning the gap. This CDR3 reads CASSLGQGRPYGYTF. The DNA of the CDR3 is TGTGCCAGCAGCTTAGGGCAGGGGCGGCCCTATGGCTACACCTTC.

Remarks on this clonotype: This may be a read error: a much more frequent sequence differs by one nucleotide. The chain carries TRBV7-9 and TRBJ2-7; the match to TRBD1 covers 10 bases. J lost 5 bases, V lost 5 bases, and 9 bases had no gene match. This CDR3 has 15 amino acids. Germline values: CDR1 SEHNR, CDR2 FQNEAQ (reference sequence). The CDR3: CASSLGQGGLDEQYF. The CDR3 region has the DNA TGTGCCAGCAGCCTAGGACAGGGGGGTCTGGACGAGCAGTACTTC.

This clonotype was observed at least ten times. CDR3 nucleotide sequence: TGTGCCAGCAGCCCCCCCGGGCGGCAGGGAAGCAACTATGGCTACACCTTC. Its translation: CASSPPGRQGSNYGYTF. The rearrangement links TRBV7-9 to TRBJ1-2; maybe TRBD1 (5 bases). The CDR3 sequence is 17 residues long. Germline CDR1 and CDR2: SEHNR and FQNEAQ (reference sequence). The ends were cut back, 5 bases at V and 2 bases at J, with 21 bases in the middle.

This clonotype has a handful of counts. V usage is TRBV6-6 and J usage is TRBJ1-2; 8 bases line up with TRBD1. This CDR3 spans 13 amino acids. J gave up 6 bases and V 2 bases, and 2 bases lay outside the gene matches. Germline CDR1 MNHNY, CDR2 SVGAGI (reference sequence). The CDR3 is CASSYQTGDGYTF. The DNA for the CDR3 is TGTGCCAGCAGTTACCAGACAGGGGATGGCTACACCTTC.

This clonotype came up many times. V is TRBV7-9 and J is TRBJ2-5; maybe TRBD1 (6 bases). This CDR3 spans 13 amino acids. V lost 5 bases and J 5 bases, leaving 12 bases between the germline ends. CDR1 is SEHNR and CDR2 is FQNEAQ in the germline V gene (reference sequence). Here the CDR3 reads CASSQQGHETQYF. The CDR3 DNA reads TGTGCCAGCAGCCAACAGGGTCATGAGACCCAGTACTTC.